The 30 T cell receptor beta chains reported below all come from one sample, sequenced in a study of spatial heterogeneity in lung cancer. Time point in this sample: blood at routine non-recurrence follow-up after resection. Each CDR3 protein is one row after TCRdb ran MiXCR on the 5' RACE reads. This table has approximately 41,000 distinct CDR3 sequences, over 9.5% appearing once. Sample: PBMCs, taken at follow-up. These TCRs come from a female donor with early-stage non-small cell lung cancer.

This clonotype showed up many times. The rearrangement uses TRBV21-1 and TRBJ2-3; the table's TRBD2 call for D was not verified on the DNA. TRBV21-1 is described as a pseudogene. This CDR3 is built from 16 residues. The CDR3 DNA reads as TGTGCCAGCAGAAGCACCGGGAGGCAAAGCACAGATACGCAGTATTTT. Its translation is CASRSTGRQSTDTQYF.

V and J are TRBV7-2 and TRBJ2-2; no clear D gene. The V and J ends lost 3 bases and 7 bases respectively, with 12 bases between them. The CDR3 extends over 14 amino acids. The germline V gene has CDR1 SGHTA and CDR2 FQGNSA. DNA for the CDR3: TGTGCCAGCAGCTTCCTCTTTTACGGCGGGGAGCTGTTTTTT. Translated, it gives CASSFLFYGGELFF.

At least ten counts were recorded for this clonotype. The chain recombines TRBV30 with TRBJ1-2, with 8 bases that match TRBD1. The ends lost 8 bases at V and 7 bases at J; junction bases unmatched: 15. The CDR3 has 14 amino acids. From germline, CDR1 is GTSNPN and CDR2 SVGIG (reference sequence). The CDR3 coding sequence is TGTGCCCGCCGCAACGCCAGGGGGCTCGCTGGCTACACCTTC. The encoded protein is CARRNARGLAGYTF.

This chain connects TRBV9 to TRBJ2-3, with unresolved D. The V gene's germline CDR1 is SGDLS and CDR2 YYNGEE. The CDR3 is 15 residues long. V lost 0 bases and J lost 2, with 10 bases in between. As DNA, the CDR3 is TGTGCCAGCAGCGTAGGAACCTCTGCCACAGATACGCAGTATTTT. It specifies CASSVGTSATDTQYF.

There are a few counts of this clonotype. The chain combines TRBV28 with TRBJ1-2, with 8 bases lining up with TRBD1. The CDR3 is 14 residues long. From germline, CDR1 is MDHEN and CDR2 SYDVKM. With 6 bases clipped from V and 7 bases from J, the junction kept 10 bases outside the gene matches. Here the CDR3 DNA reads TGTGCCAGCAGACCAGGACAGGGTTCAGCTGGCTACACCTTC. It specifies CASRPGQGSAGYTF.

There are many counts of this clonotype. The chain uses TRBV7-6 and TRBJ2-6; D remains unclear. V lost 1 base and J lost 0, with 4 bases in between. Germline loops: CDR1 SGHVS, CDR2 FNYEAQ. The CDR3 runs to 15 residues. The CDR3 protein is CASSLGGSGANVLTF. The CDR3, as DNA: TGTGCCAGCAGCTTAGGAGGCTCTGGGGCCAACGTCCTGACTTTC.

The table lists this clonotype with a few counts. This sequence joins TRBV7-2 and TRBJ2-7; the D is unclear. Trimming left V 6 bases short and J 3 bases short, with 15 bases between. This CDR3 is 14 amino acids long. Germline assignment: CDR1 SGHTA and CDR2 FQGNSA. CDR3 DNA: TGTGCCAGCAGGTTGGCCTCTGAGATCTACGAGCAGTACTTC. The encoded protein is CASRLASEIYEQYF.

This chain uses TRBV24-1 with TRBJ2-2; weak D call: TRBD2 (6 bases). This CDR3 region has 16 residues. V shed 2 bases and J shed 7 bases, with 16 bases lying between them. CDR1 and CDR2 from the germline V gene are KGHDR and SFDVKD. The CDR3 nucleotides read TGTGCCACCAGTGATTGGGCGAGGAACGGGGGCGGGGAGCTGTTTTTT. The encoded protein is CATSDWARNGGGELFF.

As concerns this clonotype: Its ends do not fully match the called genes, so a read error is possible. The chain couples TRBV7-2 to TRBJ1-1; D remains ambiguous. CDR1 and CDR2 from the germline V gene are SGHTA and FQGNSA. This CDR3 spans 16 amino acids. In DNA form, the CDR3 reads TGTGCCAGCAGCCCCCGAGGGCCTCTTCTCTCCACTGAAGCCTTCTTT. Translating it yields CASSPRGPLLSTEAFF.

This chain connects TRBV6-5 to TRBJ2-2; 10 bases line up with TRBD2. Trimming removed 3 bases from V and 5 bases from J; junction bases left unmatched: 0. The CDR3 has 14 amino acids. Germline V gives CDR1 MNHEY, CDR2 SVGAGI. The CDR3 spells CASSYSGGTGELFF. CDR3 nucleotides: TGTGCCAGCAGTTATAGCGGGGGGACCGGGGAGCTGTTTTTT.

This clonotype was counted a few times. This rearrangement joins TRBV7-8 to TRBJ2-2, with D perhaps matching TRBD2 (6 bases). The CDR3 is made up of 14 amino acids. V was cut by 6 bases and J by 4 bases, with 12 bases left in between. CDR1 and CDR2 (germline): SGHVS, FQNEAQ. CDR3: CASRRLEATGELFF. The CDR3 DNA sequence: TGTGCCAGCAGACGACTAGAGGCCACCGGGGAGCTGTTTTTT.

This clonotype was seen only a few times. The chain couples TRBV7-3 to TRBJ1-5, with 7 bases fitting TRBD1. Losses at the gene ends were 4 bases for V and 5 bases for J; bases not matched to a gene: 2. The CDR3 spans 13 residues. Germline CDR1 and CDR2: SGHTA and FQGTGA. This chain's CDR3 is CASSYDRDQPQHF. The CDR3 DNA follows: TGTGCCAGCAGCTATGACAGGGATCAGCCCCAGCATTTT.

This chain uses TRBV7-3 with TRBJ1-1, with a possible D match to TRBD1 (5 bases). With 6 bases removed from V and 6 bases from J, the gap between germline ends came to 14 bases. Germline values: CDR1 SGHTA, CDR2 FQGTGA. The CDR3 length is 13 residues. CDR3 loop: CASSLLQGAEAFF. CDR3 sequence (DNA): TGTGCCAGCAGTCTCCTTCAGGGTGCTGAAGCTTTCTTT.

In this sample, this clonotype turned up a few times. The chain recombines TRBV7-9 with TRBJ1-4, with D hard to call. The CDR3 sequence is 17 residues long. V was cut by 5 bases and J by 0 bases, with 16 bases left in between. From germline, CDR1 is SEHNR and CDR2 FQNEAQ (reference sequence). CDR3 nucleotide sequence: TGTGCCAGCAGCGATCAAGATGAGGGAGCAACTAATGAAAAACTGTTTTTT. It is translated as CASSDQDEGATNEKLFF.

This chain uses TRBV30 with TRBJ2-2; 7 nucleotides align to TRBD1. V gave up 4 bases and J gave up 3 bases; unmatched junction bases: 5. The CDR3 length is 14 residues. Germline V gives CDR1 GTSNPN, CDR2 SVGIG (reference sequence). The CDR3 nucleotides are TGTGCCTGGAATCACGGGACAGACACCGGGGAGCTGTTTTTT. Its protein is CAWNHGTDTGELFF.

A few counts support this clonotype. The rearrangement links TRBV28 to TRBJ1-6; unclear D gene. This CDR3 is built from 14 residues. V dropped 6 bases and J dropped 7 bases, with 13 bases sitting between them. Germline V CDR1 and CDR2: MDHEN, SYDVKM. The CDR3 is CASRLDAENSPLHF. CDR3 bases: TGTGCCAGCAGATTGGACGCGGAAAATTCACCCCTCCACTTT.

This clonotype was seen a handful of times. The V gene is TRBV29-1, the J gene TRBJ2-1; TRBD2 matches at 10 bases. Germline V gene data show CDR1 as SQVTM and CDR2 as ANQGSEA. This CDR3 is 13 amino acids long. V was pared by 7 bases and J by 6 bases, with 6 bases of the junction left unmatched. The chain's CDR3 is CSGALAGPNEQFF. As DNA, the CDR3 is TGCAGCGGGGCACTAGCGGGGCCCAATGAGCAGTTCTTC.

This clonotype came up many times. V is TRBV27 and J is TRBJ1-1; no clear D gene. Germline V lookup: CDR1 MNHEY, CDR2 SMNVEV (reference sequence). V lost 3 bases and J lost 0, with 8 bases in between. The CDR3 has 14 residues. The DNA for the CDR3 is TGTGCCAGCAGTTTCCAGTACCTGAACACTGAAGCTTTCTTT. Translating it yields CASSFQYLNTEAFF.

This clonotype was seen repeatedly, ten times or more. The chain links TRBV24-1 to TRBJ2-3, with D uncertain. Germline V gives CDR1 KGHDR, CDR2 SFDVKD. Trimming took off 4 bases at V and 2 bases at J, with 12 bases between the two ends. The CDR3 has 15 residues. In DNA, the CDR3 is TGTGCCACCAGTGAAGGATCACCTTACACAGATACGCAGTATTTT. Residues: CATSEGSPYTDTQYF.

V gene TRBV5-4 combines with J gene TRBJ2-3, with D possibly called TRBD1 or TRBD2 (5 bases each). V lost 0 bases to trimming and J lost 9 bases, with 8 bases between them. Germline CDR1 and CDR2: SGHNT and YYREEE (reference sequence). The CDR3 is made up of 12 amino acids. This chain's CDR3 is CASSLGDLTQYF. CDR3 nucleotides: TGTGCCAGCAGCTTGGGGGACCTAACGCAGTATTTT.

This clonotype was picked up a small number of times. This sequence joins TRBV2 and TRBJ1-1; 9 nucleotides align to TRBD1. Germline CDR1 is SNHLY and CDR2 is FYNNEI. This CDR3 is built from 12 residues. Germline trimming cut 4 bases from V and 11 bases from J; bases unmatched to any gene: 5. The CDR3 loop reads CASSVPTGGAFF. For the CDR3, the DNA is TGTGCCAGCAGTGTCCCGACAGGGGGGGCTTTCTTT. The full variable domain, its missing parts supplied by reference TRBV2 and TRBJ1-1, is EPEVTQTPSHQVTQMGQEVILRCVPISNHLYFYWYRQILGQKVEFLVSFYNNEISEKSEIFDDQFSVERPDGSNFTLKIRSTKLEDSAMYFCASSVPTGGAFFGQGTRLTVV.

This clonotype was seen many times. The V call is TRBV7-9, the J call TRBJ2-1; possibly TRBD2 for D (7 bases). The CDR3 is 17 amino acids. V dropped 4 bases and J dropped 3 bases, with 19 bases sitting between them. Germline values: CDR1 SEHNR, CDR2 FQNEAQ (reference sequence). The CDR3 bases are TGTGCCAGCAGCTCCAGGTTGGGGGGGCCCATCTACAATGAGCAGTTCTTC. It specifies CASSSRLGGPIYNEQFF.

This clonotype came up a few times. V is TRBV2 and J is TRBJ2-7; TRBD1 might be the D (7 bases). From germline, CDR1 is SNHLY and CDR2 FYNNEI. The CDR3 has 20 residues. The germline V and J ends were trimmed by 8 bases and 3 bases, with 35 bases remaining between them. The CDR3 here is CASGQERGAQPSSHGYEQYF. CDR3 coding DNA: TGTGCCAGCGGACAGGAGAGGGGGGCGCAACCGTCCAGTCATGGCTACGAGCAGTACTTC. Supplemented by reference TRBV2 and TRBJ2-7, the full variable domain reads EPEVTQTPSHQVTQMGQEVILRCVPISNHLYFYWYRQILGQKVEFLVSFYNNEISEKSEIFDDQFSVERPDGSNFTLKIRSTKLEDSAMYFCASGQERGAQPSSHGYEQYFGPGTRLTVT.

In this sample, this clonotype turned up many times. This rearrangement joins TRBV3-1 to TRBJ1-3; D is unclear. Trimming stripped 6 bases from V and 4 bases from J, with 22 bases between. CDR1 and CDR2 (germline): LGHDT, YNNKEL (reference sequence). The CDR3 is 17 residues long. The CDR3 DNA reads TGTGCCAGCAGAGAAACCCGCTGGGCGACGGCGGGAAACACCATATATTTT. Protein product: CASRETRWATAGNTIYF.

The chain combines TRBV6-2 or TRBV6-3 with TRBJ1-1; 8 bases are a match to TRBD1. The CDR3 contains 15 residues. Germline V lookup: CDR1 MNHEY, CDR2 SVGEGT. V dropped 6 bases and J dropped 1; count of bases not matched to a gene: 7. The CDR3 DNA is TGTGCCAGCAGAGAATCAGGGGGCCGGAACACTGAAGCTTTCTTT. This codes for CASRESGGRNTEAFF.

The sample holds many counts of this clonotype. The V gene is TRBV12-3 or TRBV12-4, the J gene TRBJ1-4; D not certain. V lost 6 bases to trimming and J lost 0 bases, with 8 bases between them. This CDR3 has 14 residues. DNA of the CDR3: TGTGCCAGCAGGGCCGGGACAACTAATGAAAAACTGTTTTTT. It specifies CASRAGTTNEKLFF.

CDR3 nucleotides: TGCAGCGTTGGTGAATGGGTTCAAGAGACCCAGTACTTC. Protein product: CSVGEWVQETQYF. This rearrangement joins TRBV29-1 to TRBJ2-5; D uncertain. CDR3 length: 13 residues. Trimming cost V 4 bases and J 2 bases, with 11 bases left between them. Germline V gives CDR1 SQVTM, CDR2 ANQGSEA.

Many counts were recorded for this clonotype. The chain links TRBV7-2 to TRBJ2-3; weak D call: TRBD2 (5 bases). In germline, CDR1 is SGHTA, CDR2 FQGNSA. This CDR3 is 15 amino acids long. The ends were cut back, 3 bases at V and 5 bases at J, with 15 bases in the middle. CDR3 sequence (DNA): TGTGCCAGCAGCTTCCGGACGGGGATGCGAGATACGCAGTATTTT. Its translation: CASSFRTGMRDTQYF.

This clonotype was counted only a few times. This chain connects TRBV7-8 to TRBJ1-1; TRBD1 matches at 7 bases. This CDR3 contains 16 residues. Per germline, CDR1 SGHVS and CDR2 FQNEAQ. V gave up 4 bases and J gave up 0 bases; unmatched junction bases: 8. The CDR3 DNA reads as TGTGCCAGCAGCTCTCGTCTGGGACAGATGAACACTGAAGCTTTCTTT. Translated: CASSSRLGQMNTEAFF.

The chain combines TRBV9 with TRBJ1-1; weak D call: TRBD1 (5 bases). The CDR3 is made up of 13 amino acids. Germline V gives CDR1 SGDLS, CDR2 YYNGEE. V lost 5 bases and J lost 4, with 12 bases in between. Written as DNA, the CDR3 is TGTGCCAGCAGTCCGGACAAAGGCACTGAAGCTTTCTTT. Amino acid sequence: CASSPDKGTEAFF.